Listed here are 32 T cell receptor beta chains from one sample, sequenced in a study of cytomegalovirus exposure and HLA in healthy donors. PCR primers comprised 60 Vbeta and 13 Jbeta primers. TCRdb's table, derived via immunoSEQ multiplex PCR, lists solely in-frame clones and lacks some. The table shows some 86,000 clones, with about 76% occurring only once. Sequenced sample: PBMCs. The receptor set was obtained from a woman aged 40 to 50 in good health and CMV-seropositive.

This clone was found a few times. The junction departs from germline at one end; a sequencing error may be responsible. At the DNA level, this CDR3 is encoded by other sequences in the same sample as well. This sequence joins TRBV7-9 and TRBJ1-1; 9 bases map to TRBD1. CDR3 length equals 14 residues. Germline assignment: CDR1 SEHNR and CDR2 FQNEAQ (reference sequence). CDR3 coding DNA: TGTGCTAGCAGCTTGGGACAGGGGAACACTGAAGCTTTCTTT. Its translation: CASSLGQGNTEAFF.

This clone was observed a few times. The chain employs TRBV28 and TRBJ1-2, with D unclear. Germline values: CDR1 MDHEN, CDR2 SYDVKM. The CDR3 has 12 amino acids. Trimming shortened V by 6 bases and J by 7 bases, and 12 bases separated the two germline ends. CDR3 DNA: TGTGCCAGCAGCCTGGAAACGGGTGGCTACACCTTC. Its translation: CASSLETGGYTF.

This clone was detected only once. This sequence joins TRBV7-9 and TRBJ1-1, with a possible D match to TRBD1 (5 bases). This CDR3 comprises 17 residues. Trimming removed 1 base at V and 4 bases at J, with 19 bases between. Germline loops: CDR1 SEHNR, CDR2 FQNEAQ (reference sequence). CDR3 sequence reads: CASSLGGFGLGGTEAFF. CDR3 coding DNA: TGTGCCAGCAGCTTAGGGGGTTTCGGGCTGGGGGGCACTGAAGCTTTCTTT. The full variable domain, in which reference TRBV7-9 and TRBJ1-1 provide the parts outside the CDR3, is DTGVSQNPRHKITKRGQNVTFRCDPISEHNRLYWYRQTLGQGPEFLTYFQNEAQLEKSRLLSDRFSAERPKGSFSTLEIQRTEQGDSAMYLCASSLGGFGLGGTEAFFGQGTRLTVV.

This clone was seen a single time. The V call is TRBV9, the J call TRBJ2-7; the D gene is possibly TRBD2 (5 bases). The V gene lost 1 base and the J gene lost 6 bases, with 8 bases spanning the gap. The CDR3 totals 12 residues. CDR1 SGDLS and CDR2 YYNGEE come from the germline V gene. The CDR3, as DNA: TGTGCCAGCAGCGTAATAGGGAGCGAGCAGTACTTC. This encodes CASSVIGSEQYF. The full variable domain, in which reference TRBV9 and TRBJ2-7 provide the parts outside the CDR3, is DSGVTQTPKHLITATGQRVTLRCSPRSGDLSVYWYQQSLDQGLQFLIQYYNGEERAKGNILERFSAQQFPDLHSELNLSSLELGDSALYFCASSVIGSEQYFGPGTRLTVT.

The chain employs TRBV4-3 and TRBJ2-2; D is undetermined. This CDR3 has 12 amino acids. V lost 3 bases and J 6 bases, leaving 5 bases between the germline ends. Germline V CDR1 and CDR2: LGHNA, YSLEER. The CDR3 protein is CASSHGAGELFF. The CDR3 region has the DNA TGCGCCAGCAGCCACGGTGCCGGGGAGCTGTTTTTT.

This chain connects TRBV20-1 to TRBJ2-1, with D possibly being TRBD1 (6 bases). Trimming took 3 bases from V and 8 from J, leaving 8 bases between them. The CDR3 spans 11 residues. CDR1 is DFQATT and CDR2 is SNEGSKA in the germline V gene (reference sequence). In DNA form, the CDR3 reads TGCAGTGCTAGCGCAGGGGATGAGCAGTTCTTC. Residues: CSASAGDEQFF.

The CDR3 sequence: CASSLTGLGYTF. In nucleotides, the CDR3 is TGTGCCAGCAGCTTGACAGGGCTCGGCTACACCTTC. The gene calls are TRBV7-9 and TRBJ1-2, with 7 bases lining up with TRBD1. With V trimmed by 3 bases and J by 8 bases, 3 bases remained unmatched. The CDR3 spans 12 residues. Germline assignment: CDR1 SEHNR and CDR2 FQNEAQ (reference sequence).

V is TRBV19 and J is TRBJ2-5; the match to TRBD1 covers 7 bases. CDR3 length: 13 residues. CDR1 is LNHDA, CDR2 SQIVND, per germline (reference sequence). V was clipped by 8 bases and J by 4 bases; unmatched bases: 7. The DNA for the CDR3 is TGTGCCAGTTCCGGACAGGACGGAGAGACCCAGTACTTC. Its translation: CASSGQDGETQYF.

This clone was found once. The chain employs TRBV12-5 and TRBJ2-5; 10 nucleotides align to TRBD2. CDR1 is LGHNT, CDR2 FRNRAP, per germline. The V gene end was trimmed by 6 bases and the J gene end by 7 bases; junction bases not matched to a gene: 8. The CDR3 runs 14 residues. DNA for the CDR3: TGTGCTAGTGGAGCGAGCGGGGGGGGCGGGACCCAGTACTTC. Protein product: CASGASGGGGTQYF.

V gene TRBV6-1 combines with J gene TRBJ1-1; D unclear. CDR3 size: 11 residues. Germline V gene data show CDR1 as MNHNS and CDR2 as SASEGT. V was clipped by 6 bases and J by 2 bases, with 4 bases between them. In DNA, the CDR3 is TGTGCCAGCAGGGCCAACACTGAAGCTTTCTTT. Amino acids: CASRANTEAFF.

V usage is TRBV7-8 and J usage is TRBJ2-7, with TRBD2 as a possible D gene (5 bases). Germline V gene sequence: CDR1 SGHVS, CDR2 FQNEAQ. The CDR3 extends over 14 amino acids. V gave up 4 bases and J gave up 7 bases, with 17 bases separating them. CDR3 loop: CASSYGVVGGEQYF. Here the CDR3 DNA reads TGTGCCAGCAGCTACGGGGTTGTAGGCGGGGAGCAGTACTTC.

The rearrangement joins TRBV5-4 to TRBJ1-1; TRBD1 might be the D (5 bases). V lost 0 bases to trimming and J lost 4 bases, with 13 bases between them. CDR3 length: 15 amino acids. Germline CDR1 reads SGHNT; CDR2 reads YYREEE (reference sequence). Here the CDR3 reads CASSLEGRGGTEAFF. The CDR3 nucleotides read TGTGCCAGCAGCTTGGAGGGGCGGGGGGGCACTGAAGCTTTCTTT.

The rearrangement joins TRBV30 to TRBJ2-7; D call uncertain. V lost 0 bases and J 3 bases, leaving 6 bases between the germline ends. Germline V CDR1 and CDR2: GTSNPN, SVGIG (reference sequence). The CDR3 is 12 amino acids. CDR3 protein: CAWSVAGYEQYF. DNA for the CDR3: TGTGCCTGGAGTGTAGCCGGCTACGAGCAGTACTTC.

The chain joins TRBV21-1 to TRBJ2-7; TRBD1 is the table's D call, not checked against the DNA. TRBV21-1 is shown as a pseudogene. The CDR3 length is 14 residues. CDR3 loop: CATQQGQIFYEQYF. In nucleotides, the CDR3 is TGTGCCACCCAACAAGGACAGATTTTCTACGAGCAGTACTTC.

The chain couples TRBV4-2 to TRBJ2-2, with D tentatively TRBD2 (7 bases). The CDR3 sequence is 15 residues long. The germline CDR1 and CDR2 sequences are LGHNA and YNFKEQ. Trimming shortened V by 6 bases and J by 5 bases, and 16 bases separated the two germline ends. The CDR3: CASRKGGDLTGELFF. DNA of the CDR3: TGTGCCAGCAGAAAAGGGGGGGACCTTACCGGGGAGCTGTTTTTT.

The J gene is TRBJ2-1, the V gene TRBV19; perhaps TRBD2 as D (5 bases). The germline V gene encodes CDR1 LNHDA and CDR2 SQIVND (reference sequence). Trimming pared 1 base from V and 4 bases from J, leaving 11 bases between. CDR3 length: 15 amino acids. CDR3: CASSIGRSLYNEQFF. As DNA, the CDR3 is TGTGCCAGTAGTATAGGGAGGTCCCTTTACAATGAGCAGTTCTTC.

This clone was observed a few times. The chain has TRBV6-5 and TRBJ2-1; weak D call: TRBD2 (5 bases). The CDR3 consists of 12 residues. Looked up from germline, CDR1 is MNHEY and CDR2 is SVGAGI. Trimming removed 2 bases at V and 10 bases at J, with 9 bases between. This CDR3 is CASSYLSGEQFF. The CDR3 DNA sequence: TGTGCCAGCAGTTACCTCTCGGGGGAGCAGTTCTTC.

The chain uses TRBV5-1 and TRBJ2-2; TRBD1 matches at 7 bases. Trimming took 4 bases from V and 6 from J; bases not matched to a gene: 9. The CDR3 consists of 15 residues. The germline V gene has CDR1 SGHRS and CDR2 YFSETQ. CDR3 sequence (DNA): TGCGCCAGCAGCGCTCGACAGGGTGACCCCGGGGAGCTGTTTTTT. Its translation is CASSARQGDPGELFF.

The rearrangement links TRBV5-1 to TRBJ2-1; TRBD1 aligns across 8 bases. The CDR3 is 15 residues long. Germline CDR1 reads SGHRS; CDR2 reads YFSETQ. J lost 0 bases, V lost 5 bases, and 4 bases had no gene match. The CDR3, as DNA: TGCGCCAGCAGAACAACAGGGGGCTCCTACAATGAGCAGTTCTTC. It encodes CASRTTGGSYNEQFF.

The chain joins TRBV23-1 to TRBJ2-7; 8 bases fit TRBD2. TRBV23-1 is filed as an ORF, its function uncertain. The CDR3 is made up of 17 amino acids. V was clipped by 4 bases and J by 3 bases; unmatched bases: 14. The CDR3 loop reads CASSLRGGRQFCYEQYF. The CDR3 coding sequence is TGCGCCAGCAGTCTCCGGGGGGGGAGGCAGTTTTGCTACGAGCAGTACTTC.

This sequence joins TRBV28 and TRBJ2-7; 11 bases are shared with TRBD2. The CDR3 is 14 amino acids. From germline, CDR1 is MDHEN and CDR2 SYDVKM. Trimming took 8 bases from V and 1 from J; bases not matched to a gene: 4. CDR3 protein: CASLTSGGSYEQYF. The CDR3 region has the DNA TGTGCCAGCTTAACTAGCGGGGGTTCCTACGAGCAGTACTTC.

The rearrangement uses TRBV5-8 and TRBJ2-3; a weak D match, TRBD1 (6 bases). Germline V CDR1 and CDR2: SGHTS, YDEGEE. The length of the CDR3 is 14 residues. The V end lost 2 bases, the J end lost 1 base, and 8 bases lay between the germline ends. The CDR3 here is CASSLRQGTDTQYF. The CDR3 coding sequence is TGTGCCAGCAGCTTACGACAGGGCACAGATACGCAGTATTTT.

This clone was seen more than once but under ten times. The rearrangement links TRBV7-2 to TRBJ2-1; maybe TRBD2 (6 bases). CDR1 is SGHTA and CDR2 is FQGNSA in the germline V gene. This CDR3 comprises 15 residues. Trimming took 1 base from V and 8 from J, leaving 15 bases between them. This CDR3 is CASSLVLAFGDEQFF. CDR3 coding DNA: TGTGCCAGCAGCTTAGTACTAGCCTTTGGGGATGAGCAGTTCTTC.

This chain connects TRBV5-1 to TRBJ1-2; D is perhaps TRBD1 (5 bases). The ends were cut back, 7 bases at V and 8 bases at J, with 12 bases in the middle. There are 11 residues in the CDR3. The germline CDR1 and CDR2 sequences are SGHRS and YFSETQ. CDR3 nucleotide sequence: TGCGCCAGCCGGGGGGTTAGAGGCTACACCTTC. It codes for CASRGVRGYTF.

The V call is TRBV7-9, the J call TRBJ1-1; 7 bases line up with TRBD1. CDR3 length: 13 amino acids. Germline V lookup: CDR1 SEHNR, CDR2 FQNEAQ (reference sequence). Trimming removed 4 bases from V and 3 bases from J; junction bases left unmatched: 2. CDR3 nucleotides: TGTGCCAGCAGCTCGGGACAGTACACTGAAGCTTTCTTT. This sequence encodes CASSSGQYTEAFF.

This clone was counted a few times. This chain links TRBV4-2 with TRBJ2-5; 7 nucleotides match TRBD1. V was pared by 1 base and J by 5 bases, with 10 bases of the junction left unmatched. CDR1 is LGHNA, CDR2 YNFKEQ, per germline. The CDR3 length is 16 residues. CDR3 DNA: TGTGCCAGCAGCCAAGGTCTGGTAGAGGGGGCTGAGACCCAGTACTTC. Protein sequence: CASSQGLVEGAETQYF.

This chain joins TRBV19 and TRBJ1-4, with 7 bases that match TRBD1. V was pared by 6 bases and J by 8 bases, with 12 bases of the junction left unmatched. The germline gives CDR1 LNHDA, CDR2 SQIVND (reference sequence). This CDR3 spans 15 amino acids. CDR3 DNA: TGTGCCAGTAGCCTCGACGGGGACAGAAGGGAAAAACTGTTTTTT. Its protein is CASSLDGDRREKLFF.

This sequence joins TRBV27 and TRBJ2-1; 15 positions match TRBD2. Germline CDR1 is MNHEY and CDR2 is SMNVEV (reference sequence). Trimming at V came to 7 bases and at J to 5 bases, leaving 18 bases not matched to a gene. This CDR3 region has 20 residues. The CDR3 sequence is CASKVRPYSGLAGGHNEQFF. DNA of the CDR3: TGTGCCAGCAAGGTCAGGCCATACTCGGGACTAGCGGGGGGCCACAATGAGCAGTTCTTC.

The rearrangement joins TRBV11-2 to TRBJ1-4, with D uncertain. Trimming took off 4 bases at V and 2 bases at J, with 14 bases between the two ends. The CDR3 is made up of 16 amino acids. Looked up from germline, CDR1 is SGHAT and CDR2 is FQNNGV. The CDR3 DNA sequence: TGTGCCAGCAGCTCAATGGCGGCAGTGACTAATGAAAAACTGTTTTTT. Its translation is CASSSMAAVTNEKLFF.

The chain uses TRBV6-4 and TRBJ2-2, with D perhaps TRBD1 (6 bases). The CDR3 extends over 17 amino acids. Per the germline V gene, CDR1 is MRHNA and CDR2 is SNTAGT. V was pared by 7 bases and J by 0 bases, with 18 bases between. The CDR3 here is CASTPRDTASNTGELFF. The CDR3 DNA is TGTGCCAGCACCCCCCGGGACACTGCTTCGAACACCGGGGAGCTGTTTTTT.

This clone was counted only a few times. The rearrangement links TRBV6-5 to TRBJ2-7; 8 bases agree with TRBD1. The CDR3 spans 14 residues. The germline CDR1 and CDR2 sequences are MNHEY and SVGAGI. The ends lost 3 bases at V and 5 bases at J; junction bases unmatched: 6. The CDR3 is CASSYLDRVNEQYF. The CDR3 DNA is TGTGCCAGCAGTTATTTGGACAGGGTCAACGAGCAGTACTTC.

This chain uses TRBV4-1 with TRBJ2-5; perhaps TRBD1 as D (5 bases). The CDR3 sequence is 16 residues long. Germline assignment: CDR1 MGHRA and CDR2 YSYEKL. V was clipped by 4 bases and J by 1 base, with 16 bases between them. The CDR3: CASSLQHRGSQETQYF. The CDR3 DNA is TGCGCCAGCAGCCTCCAACATAGGGGTAGCCAAGAGACCCAGTACTTC.